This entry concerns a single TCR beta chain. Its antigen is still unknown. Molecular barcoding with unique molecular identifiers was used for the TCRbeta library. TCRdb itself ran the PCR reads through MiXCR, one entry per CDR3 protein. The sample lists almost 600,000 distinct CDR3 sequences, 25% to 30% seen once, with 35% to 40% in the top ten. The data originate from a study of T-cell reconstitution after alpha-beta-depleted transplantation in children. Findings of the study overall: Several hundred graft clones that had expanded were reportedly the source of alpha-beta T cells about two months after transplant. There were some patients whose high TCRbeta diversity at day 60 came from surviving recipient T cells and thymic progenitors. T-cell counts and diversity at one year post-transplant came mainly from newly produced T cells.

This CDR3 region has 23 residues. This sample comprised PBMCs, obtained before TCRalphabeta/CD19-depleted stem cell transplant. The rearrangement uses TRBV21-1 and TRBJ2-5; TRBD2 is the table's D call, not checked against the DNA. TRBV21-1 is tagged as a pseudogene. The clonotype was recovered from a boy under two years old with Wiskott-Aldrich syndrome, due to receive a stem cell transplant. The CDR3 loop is CASSKPCLASGRPRVPYQETQYF. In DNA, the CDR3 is TGTGCCAGCAGCAAACCTTGTTTGGCTAGCGGGAGACCCCGGGTCCCGTACCAAGAGACCCAGTACTTC.